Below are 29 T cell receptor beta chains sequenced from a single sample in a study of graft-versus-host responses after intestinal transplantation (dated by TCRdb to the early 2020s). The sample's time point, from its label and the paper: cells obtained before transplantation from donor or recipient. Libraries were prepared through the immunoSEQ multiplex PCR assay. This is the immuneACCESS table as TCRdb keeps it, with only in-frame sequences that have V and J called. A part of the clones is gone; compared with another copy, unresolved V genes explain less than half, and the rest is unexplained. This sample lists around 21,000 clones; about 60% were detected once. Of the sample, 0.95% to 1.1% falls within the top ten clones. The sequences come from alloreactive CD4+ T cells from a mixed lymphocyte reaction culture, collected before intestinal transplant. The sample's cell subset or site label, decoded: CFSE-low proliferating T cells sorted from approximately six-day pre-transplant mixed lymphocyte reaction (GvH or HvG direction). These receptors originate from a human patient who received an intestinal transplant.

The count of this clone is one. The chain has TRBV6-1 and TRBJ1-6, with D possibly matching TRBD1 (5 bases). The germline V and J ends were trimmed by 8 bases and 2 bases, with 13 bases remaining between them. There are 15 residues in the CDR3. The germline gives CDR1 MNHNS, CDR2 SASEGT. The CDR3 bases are TGTGCCAGCGGATACGGGGGGACCTATAATTCACCCCTCCACTTT. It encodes CASGYGGTYNSPLHF.

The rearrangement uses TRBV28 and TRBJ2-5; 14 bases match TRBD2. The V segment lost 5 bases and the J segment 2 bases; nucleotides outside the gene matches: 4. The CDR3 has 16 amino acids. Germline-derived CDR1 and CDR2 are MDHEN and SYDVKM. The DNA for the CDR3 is TGTGCCAGCAGTCGGGGACTAGCGGGGGAACAAGAGACCCAGTACTTC. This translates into CASSRGLAGEQETQYF.

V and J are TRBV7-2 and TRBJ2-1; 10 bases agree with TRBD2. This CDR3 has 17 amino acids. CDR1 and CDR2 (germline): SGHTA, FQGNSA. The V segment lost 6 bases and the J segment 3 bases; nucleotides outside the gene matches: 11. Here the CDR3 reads CASSRQGAGGFYNEQFF. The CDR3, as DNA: TGTGCCAGCAGTCGCCAAGGAGCGGGGGGGTTCTACAATGAGCAGTTCTTC.

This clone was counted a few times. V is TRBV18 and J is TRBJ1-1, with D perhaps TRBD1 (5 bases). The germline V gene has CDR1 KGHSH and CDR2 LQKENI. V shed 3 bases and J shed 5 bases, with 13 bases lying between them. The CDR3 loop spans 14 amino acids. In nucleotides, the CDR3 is TGTGCCAGCTCACCGAGAGGACATGAAACTGAAGCTTTCTTT. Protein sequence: CASSPRGHETEAFF.

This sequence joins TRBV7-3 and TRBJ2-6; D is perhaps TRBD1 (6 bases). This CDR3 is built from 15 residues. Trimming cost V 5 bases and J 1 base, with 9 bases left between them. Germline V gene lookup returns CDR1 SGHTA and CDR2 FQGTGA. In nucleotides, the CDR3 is TGTGCCAGCAGCGTCCAGGGGTCTGGGGCCAACGTCCTGACTTTC. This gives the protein CASSVQGSGANVLTF.

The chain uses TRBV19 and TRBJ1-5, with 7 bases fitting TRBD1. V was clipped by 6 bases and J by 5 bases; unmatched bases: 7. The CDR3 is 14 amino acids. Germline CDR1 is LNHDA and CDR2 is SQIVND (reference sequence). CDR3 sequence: CASRPTGSHQPQHF. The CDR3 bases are TGTGCCAGTAGGCCGACAGGGAGCCATCAGCCCCAGCATTTT.

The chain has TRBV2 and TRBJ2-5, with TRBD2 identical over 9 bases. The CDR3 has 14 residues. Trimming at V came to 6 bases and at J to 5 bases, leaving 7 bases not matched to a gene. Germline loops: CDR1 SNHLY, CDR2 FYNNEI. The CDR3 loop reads CASRTGLAGETQYF. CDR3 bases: TGTGCCAGCAGGACGGGACTAGCAGGGGAGACCCAGTACTTC.

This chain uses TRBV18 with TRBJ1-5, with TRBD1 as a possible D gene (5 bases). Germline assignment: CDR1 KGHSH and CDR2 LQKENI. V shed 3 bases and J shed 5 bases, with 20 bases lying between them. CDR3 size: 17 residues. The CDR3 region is CASSPLGPEGRHQPQHF. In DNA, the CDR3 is TGTGCCAGCTCACCCCTCGGCCCGGAGGGACGGCATCAGCCCCAGCATTTT.

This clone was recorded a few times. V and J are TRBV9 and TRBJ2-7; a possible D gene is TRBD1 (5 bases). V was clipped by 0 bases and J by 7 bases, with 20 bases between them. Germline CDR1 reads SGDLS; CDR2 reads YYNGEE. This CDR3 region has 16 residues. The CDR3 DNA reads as TGTGCCAGCAGCGTAGAAGCAAGGACACCTCCCGGGGAGCAGTACTTC. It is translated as CASSVEARTPPGEQYF.

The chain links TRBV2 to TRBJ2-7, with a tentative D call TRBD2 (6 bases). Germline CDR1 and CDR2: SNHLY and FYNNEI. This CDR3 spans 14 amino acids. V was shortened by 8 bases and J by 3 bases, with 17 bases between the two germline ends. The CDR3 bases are TGTGCCAGCGGAAAAGGACTATTAAACTACGAGCAGTACTTC. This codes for CASGKGLLNYEQYF.

DNA for the CDR3: TGTGCCAGCAGCGACCTACAGGGGGGGCGTGAAAAACTGTTTTTT. It translates to CASSDLQGGREKLFF. The J gene is TRBJ1-4, the V gene TRBV28, with 8 bases that match TRBD1. The junction had 10 bases not matched to a gene; V was cut back by 6 bases and J by 7 bases. Germline assignment: CDR1 MDHEN and CDR2 SYDVKM. The CDR3 sequence is 15 residues long.

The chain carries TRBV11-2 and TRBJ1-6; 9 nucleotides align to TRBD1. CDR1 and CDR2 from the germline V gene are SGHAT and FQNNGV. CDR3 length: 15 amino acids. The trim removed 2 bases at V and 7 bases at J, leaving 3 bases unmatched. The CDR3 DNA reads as TGTGCCAGCAGCTTACTGACAGGGGGAAATTCACCCCTCCACTTT. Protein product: CASSLLTGGNSPLHF.

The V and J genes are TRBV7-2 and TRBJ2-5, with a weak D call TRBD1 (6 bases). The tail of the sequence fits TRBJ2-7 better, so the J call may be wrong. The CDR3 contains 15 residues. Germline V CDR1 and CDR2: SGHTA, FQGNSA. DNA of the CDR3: TGTGCCAGCAGCTTAGACCGGACAGCCTTCTACGAGCAGTACTTC. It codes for CASSLDRTAFYEQYF.

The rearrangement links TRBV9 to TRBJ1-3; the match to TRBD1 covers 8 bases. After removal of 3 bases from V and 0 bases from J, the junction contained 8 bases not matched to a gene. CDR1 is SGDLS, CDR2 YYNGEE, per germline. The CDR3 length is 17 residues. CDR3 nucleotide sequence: TGTGCCAGCAGCGCAAATTCAGGGGGCTCCTCTGGAAACACCATATATTTT. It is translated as CASSANSGGSSGNTIYF.

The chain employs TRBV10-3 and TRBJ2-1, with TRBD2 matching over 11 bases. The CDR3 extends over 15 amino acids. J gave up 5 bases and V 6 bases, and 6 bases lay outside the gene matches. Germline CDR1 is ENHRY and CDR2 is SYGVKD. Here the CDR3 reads CAIRHTSGGHNEQFF. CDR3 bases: TGTGCCATCAGGCACACTAGCGGGGGTCACAATGAGCAGTTCTTC.

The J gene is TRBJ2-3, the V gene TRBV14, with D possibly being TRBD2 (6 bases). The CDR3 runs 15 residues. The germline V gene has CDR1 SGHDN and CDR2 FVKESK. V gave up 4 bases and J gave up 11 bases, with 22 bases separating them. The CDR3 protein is CASSPQAGTFIRQYF. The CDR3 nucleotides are TGTGCCAGCAGCCCCCAAGCGGGCACCTTCATACGGCAGTATTTT.

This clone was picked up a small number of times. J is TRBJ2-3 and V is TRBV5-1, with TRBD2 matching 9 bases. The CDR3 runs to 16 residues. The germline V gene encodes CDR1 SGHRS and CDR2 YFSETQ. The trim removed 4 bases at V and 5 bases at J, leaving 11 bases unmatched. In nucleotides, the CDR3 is TGCGCCAGCAGCCTCCTTCCGGCGGGAGGGCAAGATACGCAGTATTTT. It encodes CASSLLPAGGQDTQYF.

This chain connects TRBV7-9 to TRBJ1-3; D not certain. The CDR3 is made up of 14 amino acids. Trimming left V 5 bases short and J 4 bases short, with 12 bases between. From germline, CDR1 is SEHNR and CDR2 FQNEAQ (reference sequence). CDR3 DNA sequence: TGTGCCAGCAGCCGTCCGGGTCCCGGAAACACCATATATTTT. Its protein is CASSRPGPGNTIYF. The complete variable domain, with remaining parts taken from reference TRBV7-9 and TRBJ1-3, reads DTGVSQNPRHKITKRGQNVTFRCDPISEHNRLYWYRQTLGQGPEFLTYFQNEAQLEKSRLLSDRFSAERPKGSFSTLEIQRTEQGDSAMYLCASSRPGPGNTIYFGEGSWLTVV.

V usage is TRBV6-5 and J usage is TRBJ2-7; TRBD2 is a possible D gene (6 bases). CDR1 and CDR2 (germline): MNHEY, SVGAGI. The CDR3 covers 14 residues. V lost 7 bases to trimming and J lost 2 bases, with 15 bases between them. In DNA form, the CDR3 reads TGTGCCAGCATTGTCCCGGGACTTACCTACGAGCAGTACTTC. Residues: CASIVPGLTYEQYF.

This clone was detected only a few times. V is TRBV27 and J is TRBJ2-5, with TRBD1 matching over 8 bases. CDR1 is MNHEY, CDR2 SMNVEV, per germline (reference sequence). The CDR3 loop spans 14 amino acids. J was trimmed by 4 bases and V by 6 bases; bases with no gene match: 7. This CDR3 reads CASSPLDRVETQYF. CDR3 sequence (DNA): TGTGCCAGCAGCCCCTTGGACAGGGTAGAGACCCAGTACTTC.

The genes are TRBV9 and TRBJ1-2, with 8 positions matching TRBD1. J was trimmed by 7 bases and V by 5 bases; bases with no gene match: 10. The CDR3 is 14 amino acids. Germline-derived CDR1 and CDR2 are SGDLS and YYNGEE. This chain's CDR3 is CASRNTGGSGGYTF. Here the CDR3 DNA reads TGTGCCAGCAGAAACACAGGGGGAAGTGGTGGCTACACCTTC.

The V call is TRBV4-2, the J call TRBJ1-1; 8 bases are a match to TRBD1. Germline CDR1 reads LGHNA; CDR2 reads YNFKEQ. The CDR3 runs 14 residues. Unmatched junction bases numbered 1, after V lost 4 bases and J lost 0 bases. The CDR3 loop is CASSRTGLNTEAFF. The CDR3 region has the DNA TGTGCCAGCAGCCGGACAGGGCTGAACACTGAAGCTTTCTTT.

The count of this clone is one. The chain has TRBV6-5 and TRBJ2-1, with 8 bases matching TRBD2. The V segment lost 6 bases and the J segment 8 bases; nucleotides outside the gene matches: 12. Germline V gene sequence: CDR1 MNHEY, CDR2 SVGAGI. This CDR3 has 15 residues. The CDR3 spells CASSHSRAGGYEQFF. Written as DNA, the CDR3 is TGTGCCAGCAGCCACAGTCGGGCGGGGGGATATGAGCAGTTCTTC.

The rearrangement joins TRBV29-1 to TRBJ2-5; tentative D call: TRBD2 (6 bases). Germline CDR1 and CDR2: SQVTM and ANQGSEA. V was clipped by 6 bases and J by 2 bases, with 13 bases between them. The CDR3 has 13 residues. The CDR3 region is CSVYRDSQETQYF. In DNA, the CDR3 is TGCAGCGTCTACCGGGACTCACAAGAGACCCAGTACTTC.

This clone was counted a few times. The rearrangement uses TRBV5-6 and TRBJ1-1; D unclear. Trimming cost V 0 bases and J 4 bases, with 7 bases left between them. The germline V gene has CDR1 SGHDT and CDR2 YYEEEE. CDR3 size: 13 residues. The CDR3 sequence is CASSLAPSTEAFF. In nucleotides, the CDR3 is TGTGCCAGCAGCTTGGCCCCCAGCACTGAAGCTTTCTTT.

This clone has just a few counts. CDR3 DNA: TGTGCCAGCAGCGGACTACTACAGGGGAACACCGGGGAGCTGTTTTTT. Its protein is CASSGLLQGNTGELFF. The genes are TRBV9 and TRBJ2-2; D may be TRBD1 (6 bases). CDR3 size: 16 residues. V gave up 3 bases and J gave up 1 base, with 13 bases separating them. CDR1 is SGDLS and CDR2 is YYNGEE in the germline V gene.

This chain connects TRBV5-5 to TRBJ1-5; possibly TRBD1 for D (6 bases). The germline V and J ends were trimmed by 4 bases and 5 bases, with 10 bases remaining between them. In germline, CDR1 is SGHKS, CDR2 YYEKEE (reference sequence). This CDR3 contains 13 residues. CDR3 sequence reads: CASSLTGYQPQHF. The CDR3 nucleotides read TGTGCCAGCAGCCTTACAGGGTATCAGCCCCAGCATTTT.

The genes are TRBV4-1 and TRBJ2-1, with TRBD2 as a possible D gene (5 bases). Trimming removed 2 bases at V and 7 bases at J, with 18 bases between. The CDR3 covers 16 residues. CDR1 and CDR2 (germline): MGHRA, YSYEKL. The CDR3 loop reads CASSQIPGSSWNEQFF. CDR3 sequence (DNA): TGCGCCAGCAGCCAAATTCCGGGAAGCTCCTGGAATGAGCAGTTCTTC.

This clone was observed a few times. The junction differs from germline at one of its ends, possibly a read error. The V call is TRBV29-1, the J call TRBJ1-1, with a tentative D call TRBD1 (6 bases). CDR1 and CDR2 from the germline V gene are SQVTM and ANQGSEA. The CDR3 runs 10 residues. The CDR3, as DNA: TGCAGCGCCCGGGACACGGAAGCTTTCTTT. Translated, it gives CSARDTEAFF.